The 29 T cell receptor beta chains listed next were all sequenced from one sample in a study of a mutant IDH1 vaccine in newly diagnosed glioma. The table came from immunoSEQ multiplex PCR; TCRdb's copy has only in-frame clones and leaves some out. The table records tens of thousands of clones, about 86% of them present only once. These receptors' targets are unknown. As to time point: week 47, end of study. One vaccine dose held 300 ug of mutant IDH1 20-mer peptide and came with topical imiquimod. The sequences come from PBMCs, collected from a glioma patient whose treatment included an IDH1 peptide vaccine. These receptors were obtained from a woman in her twenties or thirties with glioma.

The V gene is TRBV5-1, the J gene TRBJ1-1; possible D gene TRBD1, 5 bases. The germline V gene has CDR1 SGHRS and CDR2 YFSETQ. This CDR3 contains 14 residues. Trimming took 4 bases from V and 0 from J, leaving 10 bases between them. As DNA, the CDR3 is TGCGCCAGCAGCGTGGGACCGCTGAACACTGAAGCTTTCTTT. This translates into CASSVGPLNTEAFF. The variable domain in full, with the rest retrieved from reference TRBV5-1 and TRBJ1-1, is KAGVTQTPRYLIKTRGQQVTLSCSPISGHRSVSWYQQTPGQGLQFLFEYFSETQRNKGNFPGRFSGRQFSNSRSEMNVSTLELGDSALYLCASSVGPLNTEAFFGQGTRLTVV.

The V gene is TRBV19, the J gene TRBJ2-5; tentatively, D is TRBD1 (5 bases). Trimming removed 0 bases from V and 6 bases from J, with 8 bases in between. Germline V lookup: CDR1 LNHDA, CDR2 SQIVND (reference sequence). This CDR3 region has 13 residues. DNA of the CDR3: TGTGCCAGTAGTATAGATCGACAGCAGACCCAGTACTTC. Translation: CASSIDRQQTQYF.

The chain combines TRBV5-1 with TRBJ2-5, with 7 positions matching TRBD1. This CDR3 region has 15 residues. With 2 bases clipped from V and 6 bases from J, the junction kept 10 bases outside the gene matches. Germline V gives CDR1 SGHRS, CDR2 YFSETQ. The CDR3 spells CASSFGTAWGKTQYF. CDR3 DNA sequence: TGCGCCAGCAGCTTTGGGACAGCGTGGGGAAAGACCCAGTACTTC.

V is TRBV19 and J is TRBJ1-3; TRBD1 is a possible D gene (6 bases). Trimming stripped 5 bases from V and 1 base from J, with 9 bases between. This CDR3 comprises 14 residues. Germline V gene lookup returns CDR1 LNHDA and CDR2 SQIVND (reference sequence). The CDR3 sequence is CASSRGGSGNTIYF. The DNA for the CDR3 is TGTGCCAGTAGTCGAGGGGGTTCTGGAAACACCATATATTTT.

V usage is TRBV2 and J usage is TRBJ2-5, with 7 nucleotides matching TRBD2. After removal of 5 bases from V and 2 bases from J, the junction contained 5 bases not matched to a gene. CDR1 and CDR2 from the germline V gene are SNHLY and FYNNEI. The CDR3 totals 14 residues. CDR3 in DNA: TGTGCCAGCAGTTATGGCGGGGGTCAAGAGACCCAGTACTTC. This codes for CASSYGGGQETQYF.

CDR3 region: CAHGRENSPLHF. The DNA of the CDR3 is TGTGCCCATGGGAGGGAGAATTCACCCCTCCACTTT. This rearrangement joins TRBV10-3 to TRBJ1-6; the D is unclear. Germline V gene data show CDR1 as ENHRY and CDR2 as SYGVKD. V was pared by 11 bases and J by 7 bases, with 12 bases between. CDR3 size: 12 residues.

The chain combines TRBV6-6 with TRBJ1-1; 7 bases line up with TRBD1. Germline V gene lookup returns CDR1 MNHNY and CDR2 SVGAGI (reference sequence). The CDR3 extends over 16 amino acids. The junction had 12 bases not matched to a gene; V was cut back by 6 bases and J by 2 bases. The chain's CDR3 is CASSLGPGQVNTEAFF. For the CDR3, the DNA is TGTGCCAGCAGCCTCGGCCCTGGACAGGTAAACACTGAAGCTTTCTTT.

J is TRBJ1-1 and V is TRBV2, with 7 bases that match TRBD1. The CDR3 length is 13 residues. J lost 5 bases, V lost 4 bases, and 4 bases had no gene match. Germline CDR1 SNHLY, CDR2 FYNNEI. The CDR3 DNA is TGTGCCAGCAGTGTGGGCAGGGGGACTGAAGCTTTCTTT. Translated, it gives CASSVGRGTEAFF.

The J gene is TRBJ2-2, the V gene TRBV7-2, with unresolved D. This CDR3 contains 13 residues. Germline V gene data show CDR1 as SGHTA and CDR2 as FQGNSA. V lost 5 bases and J 2 bases, leaving 6 bases between the germline ends. The CDR3 here is CASSDSNTGELFF. In DNA form, the CDR3 reads TGTGCCAGCAGCGACTCCAACACCGGGGAGCTGTTTTTT.

This chain links TRBV5-4 with TRBJ2-1; 11 bases align to TRBD2. CDR3 length: 15 amino acids. From germline, CDR1 is SGHNT and CDR2 YYREEE (reference sequence). After removal of 3 bases from V and 4 bases from J, the junction contained 3 bases not matched to a gene. This chain's CDR3 is CASSSTSGVYNEQFF. The CDR3 DNA reads as TGTGCCAGCAGCTCGACTAGCGGGGTTTACAATGAGCAGTTCTTC.

The chain carries TRBV4-2 and TRBJ2-7, with 9 bases matching TRBD1. The CDR3 runs 18 residues. CDR1 and CDR2 from the germline V gene are LGHNA and YNFKEQ. V gave up 0 bases and J gave up 0 bases; unmatched junction bases: 9. The chain's CDR3 is CASSQDDRDRAHSYEQYF. For the CDR3, the DNA is TGTGCCAGCAGCCAAGATGACCGGGACAGGGCCCACTCCTACGAGCAGTACTTC.

V gene TRBV4-1 combines with J gene TRBJ2-7; D not certain. Per germline, CDR1 MGHRA and CDR2 YSYEKL. The CDR3 spans 13 residues. The V and J ends lost 1 base and 7 bases respectively, with 11 bases between them. The CDR3 loop reads CASSQVEFGEQYF. Written as DNA, the CDR3 is TGCGCCAGCAGCCAAGTTGAGTTTGGGGAGCAGTACTTC.

This clone was observed a single time. This chain uses TRBV12-5 with TRBJ2-3; no reliable D call. V was trimmed by 0 bases and J by 0 bases, leaving 13 bases between them. The CDR3 loop spans 17 amino acids. Germline V gene data show CDR1 as LGHNT and CDR2 as FRNRAP. CDR3 bases: TGTGCTAGTGGTTTGGTACTTTCAAGAGCTAGCACAGATACGCAGTATTTT. Translating gives CASGLVLSRASTDTQYF.

The J gene is TRBJ2-3, the V gene TRBV18; tentative D call: TRBD1 (6 bases). V lost 0 bases, J lost 10 bases, and 23 bases lay in between. The CDR3 consists of 17 residues. Germline assignment: CDR1 KGHSH and CDR2 LQKENI. The CDR3 loop reads CASSPPIQGSLSRAQYF. CDR3 nucleotides: TGTGCCAGCTCACCACCGATCCAGGGGAGTCTTAGTAGGGCGCAGTATTTT.

The chain employs TRBV12-5 and TRBJ2-2; 9 nucleotides align to TRBD1. The CDR3 has 19 residues. From germline, CDR1 is LGHNT and CDR2 FRNRAP. Trimming removed 6 bases from V and 1 base from J; junction bases left unmatched: 15. The CDR3 here is CASGPDRNTGGLNTGELFF. As DNA, the CDR3 is TGTGCTAGTGGGCCCGACCGCAATACAGGGGGCTTGAACACCGGGGAGCTGTTTTTT.

The chain has TRBV5-6 and TRBJ2-7; D might be TRBD1 (6 bases). V was trimmed by 5 bases and J by 3 bases, leaving 18 bases between them. Germline V gives CDR1 SGHDT, CDR2 YYEEEE. The CDR3 spans 15 residues. In nucleotides, the CDR3 is TGTGCCAGCAGACGACAGGTTCAGGGGTTCTACGAGCAGTACTTC. Amino acid sequence: CASRRQVQGFYEQYF. Based on the CDR3 plus reference TRBV5-6 and TRBJ2-7, the full variable domain is DAGVTQSPTHLIKTRGQQVTLRCSPKSGHDTVSWYQQALGQGPQFIFQYYEEEERQRGNFPDRFSGHQFPNYSSELNVNALLLGDSALYLCASRRQVQGFYEQYFGPGTRLTVT.

The rearrangement uses TRBV30 and TRBJ1-1; D gene ambiguous. The CDR3 runs 11 residues. Between the trimmed V and J ends, which lost 2 bases and 4 bases, there was a span of 5 bases. The germline CDR1 and CDR2 sequences are GTSNPN and SVGIG (reference sequence). The CDR3 loop is CAWSRGTEAFF. Here the CDR3 DNA reads TGTGCCTGGAGTAGAGGCACTGAAGCTTTCTTT.

This chain joins TRBV19 and TRBJ2-2; 8 nucleotides agree with TRBD1. Per the germline V gene, CDR1 is LNHDA and CDR2 is SQIVND (reference sequence). The length of the CDR3 is 15 residues. After removal of 3 bases from V and 9 bases from J, the junction contained 9 bases not matched to a gene. The CDR3 DNA is TGTGCCAGTAGTATGATAGGACAGGGAACGCGGGAGCTGTTTTTT. Translated: CASSMIGQGTRELFF. The entire variable domain, with the rest obtained from reference TRBV19 and TRBJ2-2, is as follows: DGGITQSPKYLFRKEGQNVTLSCEQNLNHDAMYWYRQDPGQGLRLIYYSQIVNDFQKGDIAEGYSVSREKKESFPLTVTSAQKNPTAFYLCASSMIGQGTRELFFGEGSRLTVL.

The chain is built from TRBV5-4 and TRBJ2-7; perhaps D is TRBD1 or TRBD2 (5 bases each). The CDR3 length is 14 residues. Trimming took 1 base from V and 6 from J, leaving 14 bases between them. Germline-derived CDR1 and CDR2 are SGHNT and YYREEE (reference sequence). Here the CDR3 reads CASSLSLGDGEQYF. In nucleotides, the CDR3 is TGTGCCAGCAGCTTGTCTCTAGGGGACGGCGAGCAGTACTTC.

The rearrangement links TRBV7-2 to TRBJ2-7, with D hard to call. Trimming left V 5 bases short and J 6 bases short, with 14 bases between. The germline gives CDR1 SGHTA, CDR2 FQGNSA. The CDR3 sequence is 13 residues long. The DNA for the CDR3 is TGTGCCAGCAGCCAAGCCCCCCTGGGCGAGCAGTACTTC. Its translation: CASSQAPLGEQYF.

The chain couples TRBV6-5 to TRBJ1-6; 9 nucleotides agree with TRBD1. Looked up from germline, CDR1 is MNHEY and CDR2 is SVGAGI. This CDR3 comprises 14 residues. Trimming took 7 bases from V and 10 from J; bases not matched to a gene: 8. This CDR3 is CASTPGTGKSPLHF. The CDR3 nucleotides are TGTGCCAGCACCCCCGGGACAGGGAAGTCACCCCTCCACTTT.

The rearrangement joins TRBV5-6 to TRBJ1-3; 7 nucleotides align to TRBD1. With 2 bases clipped from V and 5 bases from J, the junction kept 7 bases outside the gene matches. The CDR3 runs to 15 residues. Germline CDR1 SGHDT, CDR2 YYEEEE. The CDR3 DNA sequence: TGTGCCAGCAGCTTCTACTCGGGACAGAGAAACACCATATATTTT. The encoded protein is CASSFYSGQRNTIYF.

The chain employs TRBV11-2 and TRBJ2-3; no clear D gene. With 7 bases removed from V and 4 bases from J, the gap between germline ends came to 15 bases. The length of the CDR3 is 14 residues. In germline, CDR1 is SGHAT, CDR2 FQNNGV. DNA for the CDR3: TGTGCCAGCAACGGACGGCGGATGCCAGATACGCAGTATTTT. Amino acids: CASNGRRMPDTQYF.

This clone is labeled medium-sized. This chain uses TRBV14 with TRBJ1-6; TRBD1 matches 8 bases. Germline V lookup: CDR1 SGHDN, CDR2 FVKESK. V shed 2 bases and J 10 bases; nucleotides not matched to a gene: 7. The CDR3 is 15 residues long. CDR3 loop: CASSQQGALGSPLHF. The DNA for the CDR3 is TGTGCCAGCAGCCAACAGGGGGCTTTGGGATCACCCCTCCACTTT.

The chain couples TRBV2 to TRBJ2-3, with unresolved D. There are 14 residues in the CDR3. The V end lost 6 bases, the J end lost 1 base, and 11 bases lay between the germline ends. CDR1 and CDR2 (germline): SNHLY, FYNNEI. The CDR3 region is CASSDIRRTDTQYF. The CDR3 coding sequence is TGTGCCAGCAGCGATATCCGCCGCACAGATACGCAGTATTTT.

The chain has TRBV5-1 and TRBJ1-6, with 8 positions matching TRBD1. V shed 4 bases and J 6 bases; nucleotides not matched to a gene: 12. The germline V gene has CDR1 SGHRS and CDR2 YFSETQ. This CDR3 is 17 amino acids long. CDR3 nucleotide sequence: TGCGCCAGCAGCGAGGACAGGGCCCCGCTGCCTAATTCACCCCTCCACTTT. Encoded protein: CASSEDRAPLPNSPLHF.

V is TRBV7-9 and J is TRBJ2-4; 7 bases map to TRBD2. CDR3 length: 14 amino acids. Losses at the gene ends were 5 bases for V and 10 bases for J; bases not matched to a gene: 11. Germline V gene sequence: CDR1 SEHNR, CDR2 FQNEAQ (reference sequence). CDR3 sequence (DNA): TGTGCCAGCAGCCAAGGGGACTACTCCCTTATTCAGTACTTC. This gives the protein CASSQGDYSLIQYF.

V usage is TRBV18 and J usage is TRBJ1-1, with a tentative D call TRBD1 (5 bases). The length of the CDR3 is 13 residues. The germline CDR1 and CDR2 sequences are KGHSH and LQKENI. The V and J ends lost 5 bases and 11 bases respectively, with 18 bases between them. DNA for the CDR3: TGTGCCAGCTCAGCATTGGTAGGGGCGATGGCTTTCTTT. Protein product: CASSALVGAMAFF. Drawing the rest from reference TRBV18 and TRBJ1-1, the complete variable domain is NAGVMQNPRHLVRRRGQEARLRCSPMKGHSHVYWYRQLPEEGLKFMVYLQKENIIDESGMPKERFSAEFPKEGPSILRIQQVVRGDSAAYFCASSALVGAMAFFGQGTRLTVV.

The V gene is TRBV4-3, the J gene TRBJ1-3, with D perhaps matching TRBD1 (6 bases). The germline V and J ends were trimmed by 0 bases and 1 base, with 10 bases remaining between them. Germline CDR1 and CDR2: LGHNA and YSLEER. The CDR3 covers 16 residues. The CDR3 sequence: CASSQDRDTSGNTIYF. CDR3 DNA sequence: TGCGCCAGCAGCCAAGACCGGGACACATCTGGAAACACCATATATTTT.